This T cell receptor (beta chain) comes out of a study of blood T cells in healthy people across ages. Points from the study as a whole: Long-lived donors had more naive CD4+ cells and higher diversity than aged donors. With naive T cell percentage, TCR beta diversity showed a strong correlation.

Only a few counts were recorded for this clonotype. Its specificity is unknown. The CDR3 is made up of 17 amino acids. CDR1 and CDR2 from the germline V gene are LGHNA and YNFKEQ. V lost 3 bases to trimming and J lost 7 bases; unmatched junction nucleotides: 14. The second PCR ran about 7 to 12 cycles with a sample-barcoded 5' primer and J-beta primers. Each sample yielded at least 2.5 million CDR3-containing paired-end reads. MiXCR was run by TCRdb on the 5' RACE reads, yielding one entry per CDR3 protein. Altogether around 500,000 distinct CDR3 sequences are present, roughly 43% being singletons, with the ten largest covering around 23%.

The specimen sequenced was blood. This sequence joins TRBV4-2 and TRBJ2-1; TRBD2 agrees at 8 bases. This TCR came from a man older than 75 in good health. CDR3 loop: CASSQSLAAREGNEQFF. CDR3 DNA sequence: TGTGCCAGCAGCCAGTCACTAGCCGCCCGGGAGGGGAATGAGCAGTTCTTC.